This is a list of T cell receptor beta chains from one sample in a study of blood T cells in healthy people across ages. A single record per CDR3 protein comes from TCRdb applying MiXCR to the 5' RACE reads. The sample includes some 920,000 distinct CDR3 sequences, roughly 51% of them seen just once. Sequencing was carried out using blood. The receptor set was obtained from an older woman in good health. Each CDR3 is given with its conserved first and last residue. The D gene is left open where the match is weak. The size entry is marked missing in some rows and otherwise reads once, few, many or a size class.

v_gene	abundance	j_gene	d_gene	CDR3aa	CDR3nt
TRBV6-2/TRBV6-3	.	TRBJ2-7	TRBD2	CASIPGLAGGLGIEQYF	TGTGCCAGCATCCCGGGACTAGCGGGAGGGCTTGGTATCGAGCAGTACTTC
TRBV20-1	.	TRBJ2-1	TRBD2	CSAPGLADRQEQFF	TGCAGTGCTCCCGGACTAGCGGACCGACAGGAGCAGTTCTTC
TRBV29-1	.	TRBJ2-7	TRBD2	CSVGTSGISYEQYF	TGCAGCGTTGGGACTAGCGGGATCTCCTACGAGCAGTACTTC
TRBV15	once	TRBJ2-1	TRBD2	CATSRGYGLAKSGGAEQFF	TGTGCCACCAGCAGGGGATACGGACTAGCCAAAAGCGGGGGAGCTGAGCAGTTCTTC
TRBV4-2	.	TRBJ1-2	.	CASTTTRQKPYGYTF	TGTGCCAGCACCACCACGAGGCAGAAACCCTATGGCTACACCTTC
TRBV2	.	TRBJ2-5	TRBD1	CASSLDRGYGTQYF	TGTGCCAGCAGTCTGGACAGGGGGTATGGGACCCAGTACTTC
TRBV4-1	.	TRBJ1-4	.	CASSRIMRSTNEKLFF	TGCGCCAGCAGCCGGATAATGAGGTCGACTAATGAAAAACTGTTTTTT
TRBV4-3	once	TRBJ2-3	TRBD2	CASSQEVAGGVADTQYF	TGCGCCAGCAGCCAAGAGGTCGCGGGAGGTGTGGCAGATACGCAGTATTTT
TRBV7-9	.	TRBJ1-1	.	CASSMRQTQSTEAFF	TGTGCCAGCAGCATGAGACAGACCCAAAGCACTGAAGCTTTCTTT
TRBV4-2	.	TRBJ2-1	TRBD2	CASSQELAGLSSYNEQFF	TGTGCCAGCAGCCAGGAACTAGCGGGCTTAAGCTCCTACAATGAGCAGTTCTTC